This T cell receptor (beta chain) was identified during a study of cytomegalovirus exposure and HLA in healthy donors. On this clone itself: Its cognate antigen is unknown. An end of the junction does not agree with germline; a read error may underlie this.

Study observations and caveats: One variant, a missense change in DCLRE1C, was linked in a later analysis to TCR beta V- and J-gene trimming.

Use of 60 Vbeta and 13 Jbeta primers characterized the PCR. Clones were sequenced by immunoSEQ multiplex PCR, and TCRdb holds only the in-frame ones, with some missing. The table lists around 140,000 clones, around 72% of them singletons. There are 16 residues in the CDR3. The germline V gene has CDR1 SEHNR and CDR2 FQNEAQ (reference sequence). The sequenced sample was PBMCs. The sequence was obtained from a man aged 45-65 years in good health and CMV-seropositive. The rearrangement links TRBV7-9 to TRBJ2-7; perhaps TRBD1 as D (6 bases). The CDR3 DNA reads TGTTCCAGCAGCCCGAGGGTAGCCAGGGGCCCCTACGAGCAGTACTTC. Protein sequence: CSSSPRVARGPYEQYF.